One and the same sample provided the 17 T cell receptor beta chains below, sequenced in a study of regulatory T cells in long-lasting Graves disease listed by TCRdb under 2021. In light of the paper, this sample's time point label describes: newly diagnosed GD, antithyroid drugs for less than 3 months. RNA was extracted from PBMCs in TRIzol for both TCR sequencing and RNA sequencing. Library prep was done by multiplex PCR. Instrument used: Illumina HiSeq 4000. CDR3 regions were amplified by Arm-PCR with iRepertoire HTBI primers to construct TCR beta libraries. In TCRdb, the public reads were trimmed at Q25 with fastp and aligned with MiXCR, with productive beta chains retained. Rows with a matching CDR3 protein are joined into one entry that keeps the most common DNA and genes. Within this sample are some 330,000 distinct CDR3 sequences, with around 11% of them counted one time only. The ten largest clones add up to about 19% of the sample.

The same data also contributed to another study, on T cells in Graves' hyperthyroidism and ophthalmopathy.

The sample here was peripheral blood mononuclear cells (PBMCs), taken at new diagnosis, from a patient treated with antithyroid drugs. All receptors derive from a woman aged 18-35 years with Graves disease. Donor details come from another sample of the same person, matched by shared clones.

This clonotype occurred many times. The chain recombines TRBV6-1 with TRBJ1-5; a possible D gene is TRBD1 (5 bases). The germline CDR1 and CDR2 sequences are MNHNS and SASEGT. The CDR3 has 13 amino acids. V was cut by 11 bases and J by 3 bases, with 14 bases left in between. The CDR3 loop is CAARRDLNQPQHF. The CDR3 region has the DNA TGTGCCGCGAGAAGGGACCTCAATCAGCCCCAGCATTTT.

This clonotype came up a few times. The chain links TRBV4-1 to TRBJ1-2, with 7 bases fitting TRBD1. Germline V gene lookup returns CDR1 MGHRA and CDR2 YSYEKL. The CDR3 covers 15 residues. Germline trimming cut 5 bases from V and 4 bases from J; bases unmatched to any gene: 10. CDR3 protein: CASSVGDSLGYGYTF. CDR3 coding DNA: TGCGCCAGCAGCGTAGGGGACAGCCTAGGCTATGGCTACACCTTC.

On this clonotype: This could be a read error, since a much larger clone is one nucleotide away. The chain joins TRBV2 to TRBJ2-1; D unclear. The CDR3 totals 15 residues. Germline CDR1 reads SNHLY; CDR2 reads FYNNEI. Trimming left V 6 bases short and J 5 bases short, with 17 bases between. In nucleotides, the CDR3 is TGTGCCAGCAGCTTATGTTGGCTAGTTAACAATGAGCAGTTCTTC. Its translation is CASSLCWLVNNEQFF.

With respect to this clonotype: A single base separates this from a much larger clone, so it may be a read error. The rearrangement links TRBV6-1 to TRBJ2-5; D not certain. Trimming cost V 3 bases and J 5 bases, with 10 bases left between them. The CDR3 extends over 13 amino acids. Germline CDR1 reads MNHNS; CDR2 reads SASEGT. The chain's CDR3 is CASSESVAETQYF. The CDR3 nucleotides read TGTGCCAGCAGTGAGTCGGTAGCCGAGACCCAGTACTTC.

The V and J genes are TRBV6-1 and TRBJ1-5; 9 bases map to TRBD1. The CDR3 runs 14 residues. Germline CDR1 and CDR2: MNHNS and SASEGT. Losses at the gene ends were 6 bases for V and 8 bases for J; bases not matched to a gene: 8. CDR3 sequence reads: CASSPTGGMEPQHF. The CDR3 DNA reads TGTGCCAGCAGCCCCACAGGGGGCATGGAGCCCCAGCATTTT.

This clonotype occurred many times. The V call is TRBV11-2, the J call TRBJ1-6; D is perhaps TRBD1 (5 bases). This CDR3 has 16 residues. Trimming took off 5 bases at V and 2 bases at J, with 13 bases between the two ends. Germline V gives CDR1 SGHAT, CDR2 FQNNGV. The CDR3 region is CASSLRARAYNSPLHF. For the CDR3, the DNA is TGTGCCAGCAGCCTCAGGGCCAGGGCCTATAATTCACCCCTCCACTTT.

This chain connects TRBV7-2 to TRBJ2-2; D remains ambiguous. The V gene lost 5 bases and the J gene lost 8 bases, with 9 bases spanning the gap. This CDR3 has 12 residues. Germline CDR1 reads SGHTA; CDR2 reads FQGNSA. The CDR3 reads CASSPPFGELFF. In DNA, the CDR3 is TGTGCCAGCAGCCCCCCATTTGGGGAGCTGTTTTTT.

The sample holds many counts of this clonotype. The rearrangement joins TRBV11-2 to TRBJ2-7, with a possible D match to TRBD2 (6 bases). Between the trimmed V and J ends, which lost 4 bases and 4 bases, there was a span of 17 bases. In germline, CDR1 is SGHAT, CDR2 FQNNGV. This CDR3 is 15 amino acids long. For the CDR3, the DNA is TGTGCCAGCAGCTCCCTGACTAGGCACGGGTACGAGCAGTACTTC. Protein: CASSSLTRHGYEQYF.

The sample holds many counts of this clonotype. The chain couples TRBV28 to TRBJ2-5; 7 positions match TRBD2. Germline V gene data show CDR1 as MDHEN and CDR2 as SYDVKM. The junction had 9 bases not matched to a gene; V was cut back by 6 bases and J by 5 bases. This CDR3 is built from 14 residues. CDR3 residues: CASSPGGEGETQYF. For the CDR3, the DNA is TGTGCCAGCAGCCCGGGGGGAGAGGGGGAGACCCAGTACTTC.

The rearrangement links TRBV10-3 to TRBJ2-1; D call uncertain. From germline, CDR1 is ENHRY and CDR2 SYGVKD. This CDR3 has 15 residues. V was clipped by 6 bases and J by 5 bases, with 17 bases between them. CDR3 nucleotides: TGTGCCATCAGCGACCAACTCAACTTCGACAATGAGCAGTTCTTC. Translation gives CAISDQLNFDNEQFF.

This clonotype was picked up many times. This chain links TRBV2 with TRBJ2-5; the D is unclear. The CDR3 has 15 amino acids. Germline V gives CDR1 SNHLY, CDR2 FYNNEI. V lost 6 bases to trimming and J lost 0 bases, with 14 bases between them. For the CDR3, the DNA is TGTGCCAGCAGCTCCGCTCAGGAGTACCAAGAGACCCAGTACTTC. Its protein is CASSSAQEYQETQYF. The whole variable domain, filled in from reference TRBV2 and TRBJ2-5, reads EPEVTQTPSHQVTQMGQEVILRCVPISNHLYFYWYRQILGQKVEFLVSFYNNEISEKSEIFDDQFSVERPDGSNFTLKIRSTKLEDSAMYFCASSSAQEYQETQYFGPGTRLLVL.

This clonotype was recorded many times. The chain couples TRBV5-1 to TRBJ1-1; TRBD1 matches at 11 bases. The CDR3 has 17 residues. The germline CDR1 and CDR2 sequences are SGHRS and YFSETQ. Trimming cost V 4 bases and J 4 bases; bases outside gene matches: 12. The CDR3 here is CASSGKDRGRFSTEAFF. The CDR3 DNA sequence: TGCGCCAGCAGCGGAAAGGACAGGGGGCGTTTCAGCACTGAAGCTTTCTTT.

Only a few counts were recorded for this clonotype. CDR3 coding DNA: TGTGCCAGCAGCGACCGATACCGGGACAGAAATTCACCCCTCCACTTT. Residues: CASSDRYRDRNSPLHF. V usage is TRBV7-2 and J usage is TRBJ1-6; TRBD1 agrees at 7 bases. The CDR3 consists of 16 residues. Germline assignment: CDR1 SGHTA and CDR2 FQGNSA. V was clipped by 5 bases and J by 7 bases; unmatched bases: 11.

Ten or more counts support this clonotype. This CDR3 reads CASSPFRGITEAFF. In DNA form, the CDR3 reads TGTGCCAGCAGCCCCTTCCGAGGGATCACTGAAGCTTTCTTT. The gene calls are TRBV9 and TRBJ1-1; the D is unclear. The germline V gene encodes CDR1 SGDLS and CDR2 YYNGEE. The CDR3 loop spans 14 amino acids. V lost 4 bases and J lost 4, with 14 bases in between.

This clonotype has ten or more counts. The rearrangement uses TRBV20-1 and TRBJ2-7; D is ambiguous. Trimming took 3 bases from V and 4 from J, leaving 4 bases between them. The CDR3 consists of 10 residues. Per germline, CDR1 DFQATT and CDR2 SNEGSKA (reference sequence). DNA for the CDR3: TGCAGTGCTAGTTTTTACGAGCAGTACTTC. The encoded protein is CSASFYEQYF.

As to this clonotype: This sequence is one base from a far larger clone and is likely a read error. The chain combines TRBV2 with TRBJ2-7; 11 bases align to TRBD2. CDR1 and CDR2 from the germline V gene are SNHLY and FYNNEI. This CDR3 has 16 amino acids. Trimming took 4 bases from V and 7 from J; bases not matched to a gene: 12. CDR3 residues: CASSAWTSGSYNEQYF. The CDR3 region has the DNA TGTGCCAGCAGTGCCTGGACTAGCGGGTCCTACAATGAGCAGTACTTC. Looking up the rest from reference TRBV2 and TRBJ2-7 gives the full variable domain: EPEVTQTPSHQVTQMGQEVILRCVPISNHLYFYWYRQILGQKVEFLVSFYNNEISEKSEIFDDQFSVERPDGSNFTLKIRSTKLEDSAMYFCASSAWTSGSYNEQYFGPGTRLTVT.

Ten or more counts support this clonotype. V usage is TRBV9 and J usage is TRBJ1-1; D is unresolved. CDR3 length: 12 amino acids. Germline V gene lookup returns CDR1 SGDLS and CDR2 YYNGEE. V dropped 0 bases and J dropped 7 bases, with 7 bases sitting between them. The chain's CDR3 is CASSVAGGEAFF. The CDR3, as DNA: TGTGCCAGCAGCGTAGCTGGCGGTGAAGCTTTCTTT.